The subject of this entry is one TCR beta chain. The source of the sample is a study of blood T cells in healthy people across ages. The CDR3 totals 15 residues. V lost 3 bases to trimming and J lost 6 bases, with 17 bases between them. Germline CDR1 reads MNHEY; CDR2 reads SMNVEV (reference sequence). For the second PCR, which ran for about 7 to 12 cycles, a sample-barcoded 5' primer and a J-beta primer mix were used. One entry per CDR3 protein results from TCRdb running MiXCR on the 5' RACE reads. The repertoire holds 1.5 million to 2 million distinct CDR3 sequences, with approximately 32% as singletons.

Sequencing was done on a sample of blood. The TCR comes from a woman in her twenties or thirties in good health. J is TRBJ1-2 and V is TRBV27, with D possibly TRBD1 on 5 matching bases. The CDR3 sequence is CASSFDRLGTNGYTF. The CDR3 nucleotides read TGTGCCAGCAGTTTTGATCGGCTCGGGACTAATGGCTACACCTTC.